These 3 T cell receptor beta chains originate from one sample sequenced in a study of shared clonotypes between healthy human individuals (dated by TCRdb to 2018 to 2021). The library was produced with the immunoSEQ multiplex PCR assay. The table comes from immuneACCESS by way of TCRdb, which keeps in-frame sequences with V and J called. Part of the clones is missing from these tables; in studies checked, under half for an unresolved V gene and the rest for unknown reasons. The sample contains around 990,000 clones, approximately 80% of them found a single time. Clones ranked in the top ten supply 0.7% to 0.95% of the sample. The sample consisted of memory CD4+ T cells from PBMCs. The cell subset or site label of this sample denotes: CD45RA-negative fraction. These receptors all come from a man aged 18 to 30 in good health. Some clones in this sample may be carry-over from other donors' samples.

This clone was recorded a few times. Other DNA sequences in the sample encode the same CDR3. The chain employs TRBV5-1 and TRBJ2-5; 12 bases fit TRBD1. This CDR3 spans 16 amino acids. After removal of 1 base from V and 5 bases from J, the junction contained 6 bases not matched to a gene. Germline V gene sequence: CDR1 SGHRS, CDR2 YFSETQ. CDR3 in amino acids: CASSLTGQGARETQYF. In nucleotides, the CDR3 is TGCGCCAGCAGCTTGACGGGACAGGGGGCGCGGGAGACCCAGTACTTC.

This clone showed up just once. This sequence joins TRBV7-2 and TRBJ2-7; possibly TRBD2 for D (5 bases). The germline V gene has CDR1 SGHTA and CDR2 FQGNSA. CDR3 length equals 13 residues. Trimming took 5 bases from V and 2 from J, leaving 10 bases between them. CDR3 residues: CASSVTTAYEQYF. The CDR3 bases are TGTGCCAGCAGCGTGACTACAGCCTACGAGCAGTACTTC.

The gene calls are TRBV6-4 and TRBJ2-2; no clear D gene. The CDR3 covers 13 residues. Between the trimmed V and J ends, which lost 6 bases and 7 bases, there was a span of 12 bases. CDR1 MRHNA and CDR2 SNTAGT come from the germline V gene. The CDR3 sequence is CASSTNLGGELFF. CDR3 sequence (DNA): TGTGCCAGCAGCACCAACTTGGGCGGGGAGCTGTTTTTT.